These 19 T cell receptor beta chains share one sample of origin, sequenced in a study of early T cells in non-severe SARS-CoV-2 infection. TCRdb processed the 5' RACE reads anew with MiXCR; each CDR3 protein has one entry. The top ten hold 4.8% of the sample, which has around 35,000 distinct CDR3 sequences, 5.5% to 7% seen once. The sample comprised whole blood. These receptors were obtained from an adult who was a healthcare worker with PCR-confirmed SARS-CoV-2 infection or an uninfected control (not recorded which).

This clonotype was recorded at least ten times. This CDR3 reads CASSPAGGEQYF. The DNA of the CDR3 is TGTGCCAGCAGCCCGGCCGGGGGCGAGCAGTACTTC. The rearrangement joins TRBV28 to TRBJ2-7, with D tentatively TRBD2 (6 bases). Germline lookup yields CDR1 MDHEN and CDR2 SYDVKM. V was cut by 6 bases and J by 6 bases, with 12 bases left in between. The CDR3 is made up of 12 amino acids.

Ten or more counts support this clonotype. This chain uses TRBV4-1 with TRBJ1-4; D perhaps matches TRBD1 (6 bases). CDR1 is MGHRA, CDR2 YSYEKL, per germline. Trimming cost V 0 bases and J 8 bases, with 16 bases left between them. This CDR3 region has 16 residues. DNA of the CDR3: TGCGCCAGCAGCCAAGACCATGGTCAGGGGAACGAAAAACTGTTTTTT. As protein: CASSQDHGQGNEKLFF.

This clonotype showed up just a few times. V gene TRBV12-3 or TRBV12-4 combines with J gene TRBJ1-1; the D gene is possibly TRBD1 (5 bases). Trimming removed 10 bases from V and 4 bases from J, with 16 bases in between. The CDR3 loop spans 13 amino acids. This CDR3 reads CATGIRVSTEAFF. In DNA form, the CDR3 reads TGTGCCACAGGGATCAGGGTATCCACTGAAGCTTTCTTT.

This clonotype was observed many times. The J gene is TRBJ1-2, the V gene TRBV29-1; 7 nucleotides match TRBD1. Germline CDR1 reads SQVTM; CDR2 reads ANQGSEA. The CDR3 runs 13 residues. Germline trimming cut 7 bases from V and 5 bases from J; bases unmatched to any gene: 10. The CDR3 here is CSASKGGAYGYTF. CDR3 coding DNA: TGCAGCGCCAGTAAAGGGGGCGCGTATGGCTACACCTTC. The whole variable domain, filled in from reference TRBV29-1 and TRBJ1-2, reads SAVISQKPSRDICQRGTSLTIQCQVDSQVTMMFWYRQQPGQSLTLIATANQGSEATYESGFVIDKFPISRPNLTFSTLTVSNMSPEDSSIYLCSASKGGAYGYTFGSGTRLTVV.

Ten or more counts support this clonotype. This chain links TRBV10-3 with TRBJ2-1; TRBD1 or TRBD2 may be the D gene (5 bases each). V was clipped by 11 bases and J by 6 bases, with 11 bases between them. Germline V CDR1 and CDR2: ENHRY, SYGVKD. This CDR3 comprises 11 residues. Here the CDR3 reads CAGGTSNEQFF. The CDR3 region has the DNA TGTGCCGGTGGGACCTCCAATGAGCAGTTCTTC.

This clonotype came up many times. The chain links TRBV10-3 to TRBJ1-3; D ambiguous. The V end lost 10 bases, the J end lost 8 bases, and 9 bases lay between the germline ends. CDR1 is ENHRY and CDR2 is SYGVKD in the germline V gene. CDR3 length equals 10 residues. The CDR3 coding sequence is TGTGCCACTTACTCGGACACCATATATTTT. This gives the protein CATYSDTIYF.

This clonotype was detected ten times or more. This rearrangement joins TRBV6-2 or TRBV6-3 to TRBJ2-1, with 11 bases lining up with TRBD1. Trimming cost V 7 bases and J 8 bases; bases outside gene matches: 7. The V gene's germline CDR1 is MNHEY and CDR2 SVGEGT. The CDR3 is 14 amino acids. DNA for the CDR3: TGTGCCAGCACCACCGGACAGGGGGCGGATGAGCAGTTCTTC. Encoded protein: CASTTGQGADEQFF.

The V gene is TRBV18, the J gene TRBJ2-5, with TRBD2 matching 7 bases. The CDR3 covers 14 residues. Germline trimming cut 2 bases from V and 3 bases from J; bases unmatched to any gene: 3. Germline CDR1 is KGHSH and CDR2 is LQKENI. CDR3 DNA: TGTGCCAGCTCACCATATGGACTAGAAGAGACCCAGTACTTC. Translating gives CASSPYGLEETQYF.

This clonotype was detected many times. The chain recombines TRBV7-9 with TRBJ2-2; D unresolved. The CDR3 loop spans 16 amino acids. With 2 bases removed from V and 3 bases from J, the gap between germline ends came to 13 bases. CDR1 is SEHNR, CDR2 FQNEAQ, per germline (reference sequence). The DNA of the CDR3 is TGTGCCAGCAGCTTAATGACATTACGGGACACCGGGGAGCTGTTTTTT. Protein sequence: CASSLMTLRDTGELFF.

Only a few counts were recorded for this clonotype. The chain employs TRBV18 and TRBJ2-3; TRBD1 aligns across 11 bases. Trimming at V came to 2 bases and at J to 6 bases, leaving 7 bases not matched to a gene. This CDR3 has 16 residues. In germline, CDR1 is KGHSH, CDR2 LQKENI. DNA of the CDR3: TGTGCCAGCTCACCATGGGACAGGGGGACCTCGGATACGCAGTATTTT. Protein sequence: CASSPWDRGTSDTQYF.

This clonotype was recorded many times. The V call is TRBV2, the J call TRBJ1-5; D ambiguous. Trimming cost V 0 bases and J 7 bases, with 13 bases left between them. CDR1 SNHLY and CDR2 FYNNEI come from the germline V gene. The CDR3 covers 15 residues. The CDR3 region has the DNA TGTGCCAGCAGTGAAGCGGGAGCCCAGTCCCAGCCCCAGCATTTT. Its translation is CASSEAGAQSQPQHF.

This clonotype showed up many times. The chain uses TRBV20-1 and TRBJ2-7, with D possibly being TRBD1 (6 bases). CDR3 size: 13 residues. The ends were cut back, 6 bases at V and 5 bases at J, with 17 bases in the middle. CDR1 and CDR2 from the germline V gene are DFQATT and SNEGSKA (reference sequence). The CDR3 region is CSAAKGVGNEQYF. Here the CDR3 DNA reads TGCAGTGCCGCGAAGGGGGTAGGGAACGAGCAGTACTTC.

This clonotype was detected only a few times. The rearrangement uses TRBV2 and TRBJ2-1; tentative D call: TRBD2 (6 bases). Per the germline V gene, CDR1 is SNHLY and CDR2 is FYNNEI. V shed 5 bases and J shed 6 bases, with 17 bases lying between them. The CDR3 contains 15 residues. CDR3 sequence (DNA): TGTGCCAGCAGTCGGACTACCTCATCCAGCAATGAGCAGTTCTTC. Its translation is CASSRTTSSSNEQFF.

This clonotype appeared many times. DNA of the CDR3: TGTGCCAGCAGCGGGGACAGGAGAGGGGCCAACGTCCTGACTTTC. Its translation is CASSGDRRGANVLTF. The chain is built from TRBV13 and TRBJ2-6; TRBD1 aligns across 8 bases. This CDR3 contains 15 residues. CDR1 is PRHDT, CDR2 FYEKMQ, per germline (reference sequence). With 5 bases clipped from V and 4 bases from J, the junction kept 4 bases outside the gene matches.

The sample holds many counts of this clonotype. V gene TRBV29-1 combines with J gene TRBJ2-5; 8 positions match TRBD1. V was clipped by 6 bases and J by 4 bases; unmatched bases: 16. CDR1 and CDR2 from the germline V gene are SQVTM and ANQGSEA. This CDR3 comprises 16 residues. The CDR3 nucleotides read TGCAGCGTCTGGACGATTCGCAGTCAGGGGGCAGAGACCCAGTACTTC. Its protein product is CSVWTIRSQGAETQYF.

This clonotype has a count of ten or more. The CDR3 DNA follows: TGTGCCAGCAGTGACAACGGGAGGGCCTACAATGAGCAGTTCTTC. It yields the protein CASSDNGRAYNEQFF. V usage is TRBV6-4 and J usage is TRBJ2-1; 8 positions agree with TRBD2. Trimming at V came to 2 bases and at J to 2 bases, leaving 2 bases not matched to a gene. The CDR3 runs to 15 residues. Germline CDR1 reads MRHNA; CDR2 reads SNTAGT.

This clonotype was seen many times. The V call is TRBV27, the J call TRBJ2-7; D possibly matches TRBD1 or TRBD2 (5 bases each). Germline-derived CDR1 and CDR2 are MNHEY and SMNVEV (reference sequence). V was clipped by 6 bases and J by 2 bases, with 20 bases between them. CDR3 length: 16 residues. The CDR3 sequence is CASRAEWGPWAYEQYF. The DNA for the CDR3 is TGTGCCAGCAGAGCGGAATGGGGACCCTGGGCCTACGAGCAGTACTTC.

This clonotype was counted ten times or more. The chain employs TRBV2 and TRBJ2-1; the D is unclear. CDR1 is SNHLY, CDR2 FYNNEI, per germline. This CDR3 is 11 amino acids long. Trimming removed 10 bases from V and 4 bases from J, with 8 bases in between. The CDR3 sequence: CATHGYNEQFF. CDR3 DNA sequence: TGTGCCACCCACGGGTACAATGAGCAGTTCTTC. Variable domain in full (rest from reference TRBV2 and TRBJ2-1): EPEVTQTPSHQVTQMGQEVILRCVPISNHLYFYWYRQILGQKVEFLVSFYNNEISEKSEIFDDQFSVERPDGSNFTLKIRSTKLEDSAMYFCATHGYNEQFFGPGTRLTVL.

At least ten counts were recorded for this clonotype. The genes are TRBV27 and TRBJ2-7, with 8 nucleotides matching TRBD1. V was pared by 5 bases and J by 5 bases, with 11 bases of the junction left unmatched. The CDR3 runs 15 residues. The germline CDR1 and CDR2 sequences are MNHEY and SMNVEV (reference sequence). The CDR3 nucleotides read TGTGCCAGCAGTCCCTTTGGACAGGGTCTCCACGAGCAGTACTTC. Its protein product is CASSPFGQGLHEQYF.